The clone carrying this T cell receptor (beta chain) turned up a few times. Antigen: not known. Sampling consisted of one heparinised blood draw per donor, averaging around 100 mL. Purity above 95% was achieved in all sorted populations. This entry belongs to a study of beta chain features in type 1 diabetes. Study-wide points: Sampled from patients, naive, central memory and Treg TCRB repertoires appeared more similar than those sampled from healthy donors. PCR might pick shorter templates more often, in the same way for patients and controls.

The whole isolated RNA underwent reverse transcription, so sequencing captured expressed TCRB transcripts. The assay was immunoSEQ multiplex PCR, and TCRdb's table has in-frame clones only and misses some. The sample lists approximately 250,000 clones, around an eighth seen once, with 0.025% to 0.03% in the top ten. CDR1 is MNHEY and CDR2 is SMNVEV in the germline V gene (reference sequence). The CDR3 has 12 residues. V shed 3 bases and J shed 7 bases, with 6 bases lying between them. Sequences were obtained from naive CD4+ T cells from blood. The sequence was collected from a woman between 40 and 55 years old in good health. The rearrangement uses TRBV27 and TRBJ2-2; unclear D gene. The CDR3 loop reads CASSFYGGELFF. CDR3 bases: TGTGCCAGCAGTTTTTACGGCGGGGAGCTGTTTTTT.